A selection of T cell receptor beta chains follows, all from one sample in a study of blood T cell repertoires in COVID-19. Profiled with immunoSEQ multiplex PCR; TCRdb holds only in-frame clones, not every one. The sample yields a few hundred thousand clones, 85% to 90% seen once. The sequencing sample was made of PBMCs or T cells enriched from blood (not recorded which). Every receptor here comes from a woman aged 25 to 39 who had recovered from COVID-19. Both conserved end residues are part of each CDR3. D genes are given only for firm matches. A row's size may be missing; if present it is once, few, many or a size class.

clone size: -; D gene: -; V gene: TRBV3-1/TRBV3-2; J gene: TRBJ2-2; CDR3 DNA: TGTGCCAGCAGCCAAGCCCTTCCCGCCGTAGGGCTAGCGAAGGTCGGGGAGCTGTTTTTT; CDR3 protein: CASSQALPAVGLAKVGELFF
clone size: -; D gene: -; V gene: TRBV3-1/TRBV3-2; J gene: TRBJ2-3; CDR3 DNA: TGTGCCAGCAGCCCAGGTGAGGGTACGCAGTATTTT; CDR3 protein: CASSPGEGTQYF
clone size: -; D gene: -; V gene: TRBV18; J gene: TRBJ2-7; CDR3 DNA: TGTGCCAGCTCCTCCGGGATCACTCAGGGGATGTACGAGCAGTACTTC; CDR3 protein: CASSSGITQGMYEQYF
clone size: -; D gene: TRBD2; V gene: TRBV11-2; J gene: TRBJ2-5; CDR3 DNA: TGTGCCAGCAGCGGGAGGGCCCTCGGGGAGACCCAGTACTTC; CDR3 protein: CASSGRALGETQYF
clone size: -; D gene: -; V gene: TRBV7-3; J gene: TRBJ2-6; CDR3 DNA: TGTGCCAGCAGCTTAACGTCTTGGCAGGGAAGCTCTGGGGCCAACGTCCTGACTTTC; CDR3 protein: CASSLTSWQGSSGANVLTF
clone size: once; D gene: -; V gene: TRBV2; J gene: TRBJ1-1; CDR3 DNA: TGTGCCAGCAGTGAAGTTGGCAGGGTGAACACTGAAGCTTTCTTT; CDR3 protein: CASSEVGRVNTEAFF
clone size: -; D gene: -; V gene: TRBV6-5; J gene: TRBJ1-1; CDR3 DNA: TGTGCCAGCAGTTACTCGAGTAGTACAGGCCGACGGAAAGCTTTCTTT; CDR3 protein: CASSYSSSTGRRKAFF
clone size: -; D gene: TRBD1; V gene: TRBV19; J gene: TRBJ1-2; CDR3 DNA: TGTGCCAGTAGTTCAACGGGACAGAGTTATGGCTACACCTTC; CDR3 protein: CASSSTGQSYGYTF
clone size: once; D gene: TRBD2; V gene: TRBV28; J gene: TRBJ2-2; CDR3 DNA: TGTGCCAGCAGCCGGACTAGCGGGAGCAATTTCGGAGATCGTACCGGGGAGCTGTTTTTT; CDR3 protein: CASSRTSGSNFGDRTGELFF
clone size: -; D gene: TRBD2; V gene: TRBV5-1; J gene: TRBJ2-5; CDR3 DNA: TGCGCCAGCAGCTTGGCAGGGAGGGAGCGGGAGACCCAGTACTTC; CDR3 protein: CASSLAGRERETQYF
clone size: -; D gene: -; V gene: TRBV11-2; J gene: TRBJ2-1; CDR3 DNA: TGTGCCAGCAGCCCGGAGCGGTCCTCCTACAATGAGCAGTTCTTC; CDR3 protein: CASSPERSSYNEQFF
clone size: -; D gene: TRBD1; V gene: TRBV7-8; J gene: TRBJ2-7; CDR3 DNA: TGTGCCAGCAGCTTAGGGGGGCGACAGGGGGTCTACGAGCAGTACTTC; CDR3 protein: CASSLGGRQGVYEQYF
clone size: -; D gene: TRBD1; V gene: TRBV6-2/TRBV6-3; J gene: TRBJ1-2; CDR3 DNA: TGTGCCAGCAGCCAAACCGGGACAGGGAACTATGGCTACACCTTC; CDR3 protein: CASSQTGTGNYGYTF
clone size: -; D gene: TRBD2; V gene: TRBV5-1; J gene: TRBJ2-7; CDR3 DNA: TGCGCCAGCAGCTTGGTTAGCGGGAGGGCCGGGGCCTACGAGCAGTACTTC; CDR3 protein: CASSLVSGRAGAYEQYF
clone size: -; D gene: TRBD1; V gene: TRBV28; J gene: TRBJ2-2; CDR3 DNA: TGTGCCAGCAGCCCCGGGACAGGGGAAACCGGGGAGCTGTTTTTT; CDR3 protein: CASSPGTGETGELFF
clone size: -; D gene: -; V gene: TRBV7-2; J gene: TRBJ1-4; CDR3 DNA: TGTGCCAGCAGCTTAGAAGAGAAACTGCGTGAAAAACTGTTTTTT; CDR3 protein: CASSLEEKLREKLFF
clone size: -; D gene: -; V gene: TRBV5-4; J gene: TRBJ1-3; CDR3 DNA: TGTGCCAGCGGGGGGGCGGCTGGAAACACCATATATTTT; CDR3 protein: CASGGAAGNTIYF
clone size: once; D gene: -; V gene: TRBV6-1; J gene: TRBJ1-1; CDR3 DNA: TGTGCCAGCAGTGAAGCCTTCCCGGCGGGGGGCTGGGCTGAAGCTTTCTTT; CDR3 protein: CASSEAFPAGGWAEAFF
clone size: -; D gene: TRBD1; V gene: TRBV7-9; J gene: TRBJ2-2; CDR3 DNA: TGTGCCAGCAGTCCACAGGGGCGCACCGGGGAGCTGTTTTTT; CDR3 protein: CASSPQGRTGELFF
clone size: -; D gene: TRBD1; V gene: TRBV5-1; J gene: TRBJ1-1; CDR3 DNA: TGCGCCAGCAGCTTCCGGGACAGGGGACCTGAAGCTTTCTTT; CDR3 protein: CASSFRDRGPEAFF
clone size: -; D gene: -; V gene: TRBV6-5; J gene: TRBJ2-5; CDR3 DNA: TGTGCCAGCATGGAGGCGCGCAAGACCCAGTACTTC; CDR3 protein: CASMEARKTQYF
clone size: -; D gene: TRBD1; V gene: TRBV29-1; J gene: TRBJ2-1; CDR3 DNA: TGCAGCGTGCTGACAGGGGAAGGTAGCAACAATGAGCAGTTCTTC; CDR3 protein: CSVLTGEGSNNEQFF
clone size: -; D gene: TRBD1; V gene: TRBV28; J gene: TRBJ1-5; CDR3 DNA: TGTGCCAGCAAAAGGAACAGGGGGCATCAGCCCCAGCATTTT; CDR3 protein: CASKRNRGHQPQHF
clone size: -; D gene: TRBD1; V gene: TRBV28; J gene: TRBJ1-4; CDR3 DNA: TGTGCCAGCAGCACTATGGGACAGGGGTCCGAAAAACTGTTTTTT; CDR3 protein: CASSTMGQGSEKLFF
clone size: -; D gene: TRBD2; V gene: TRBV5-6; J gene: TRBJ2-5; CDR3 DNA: TGTGCCAGCAGCTTTACAGCGGGGGAGACCCAGTACTTC; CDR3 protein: CASSFTAGETQYF
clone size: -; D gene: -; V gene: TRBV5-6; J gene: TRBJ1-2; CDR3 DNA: TGTGCCAGCAGCTTGGGGAGGACAGCAAAAAACTATGGCTACACCTTC; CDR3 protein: CASSLGRTAKNYGYTF
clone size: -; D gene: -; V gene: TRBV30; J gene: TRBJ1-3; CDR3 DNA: TGTGGACAGGTGGTGACTGGAAACACCATATATTTT; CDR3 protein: CGQVVTGNTIYF
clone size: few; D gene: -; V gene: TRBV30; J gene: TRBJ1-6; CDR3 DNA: TGTGCCTGGGGGACTACTCGGGGCTCCTATAATTCACCCCTCCACTTT; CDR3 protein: CAWGTTRGSYNSPLHF
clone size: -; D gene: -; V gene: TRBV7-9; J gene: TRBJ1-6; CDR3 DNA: TGTGCCAGCAGTCCCGGTGCGGGTAATTCACCCCTCCACTTT; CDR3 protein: CASSPGAGNSPLHF
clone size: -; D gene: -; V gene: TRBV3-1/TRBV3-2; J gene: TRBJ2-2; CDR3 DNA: TGTGCCAGCAGCCAAGCGGGAACGAGGACCGGGGAGCTGTTTTTT; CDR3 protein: CASSQAGTRTGELFF
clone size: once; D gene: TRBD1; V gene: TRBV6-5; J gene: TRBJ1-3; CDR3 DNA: TGTGCCAGCAGTTACGGACAGGTCTCTGGAAACACCATATATTTT; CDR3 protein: CASSYGQVSGNTIYF
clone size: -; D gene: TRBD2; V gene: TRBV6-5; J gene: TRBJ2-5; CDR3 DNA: TGTGCCAGCAGAGTAGCGGGAATAGAGACCCAGTACTTC; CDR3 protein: CASRVAGIETQYF
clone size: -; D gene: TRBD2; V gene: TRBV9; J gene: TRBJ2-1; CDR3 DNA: TGTGCCAGCAGCGCCCCTAGCGGGAGGGCCGATGAGCAGTTCTTC; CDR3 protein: CASSAPSGRADEQFF
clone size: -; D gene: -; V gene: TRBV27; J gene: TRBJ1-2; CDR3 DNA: TGTGCCAGCAGTTTCCCGGGAGGAGCTGAGAACTATGGCTACACCTTC; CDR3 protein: CASSFPGGAENYGYTF
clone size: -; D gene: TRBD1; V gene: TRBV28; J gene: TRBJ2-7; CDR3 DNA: TGTGCCAGCAGTTTAGAGGGGGCATATAAGTACGAGCAGTACTTC; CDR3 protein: CASSLEGAYKYEQYF
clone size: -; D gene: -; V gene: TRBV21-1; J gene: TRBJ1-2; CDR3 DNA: TGTGCCAGCAGCTGCAAAAATCCCGGGACACAATATGGCTACACCTTC; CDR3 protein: CASSCKNPGTQYGYTF
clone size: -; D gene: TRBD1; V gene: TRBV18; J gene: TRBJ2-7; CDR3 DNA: TGTGCCAGCTCACCACCGGGACAGGGGGCCCACGAGCAGTACTTC; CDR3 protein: CASSPPGQGAHEQYF
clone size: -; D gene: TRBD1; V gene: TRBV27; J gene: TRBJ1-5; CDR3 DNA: TGTGCCAGCAGTCTGGGGACAGTCGGTCAGCCCCAGCATTTT; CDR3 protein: CASSLGTVGQPQHF
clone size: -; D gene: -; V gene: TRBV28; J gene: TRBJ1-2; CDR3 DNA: TGTGCCAGCAGTCTCGGGGGTAACTATGGCTACACCTTC; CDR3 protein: CASSLGGNYGYTF
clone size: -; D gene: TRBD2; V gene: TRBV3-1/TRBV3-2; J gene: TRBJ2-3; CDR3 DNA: TGTGCCAGCAGCCAAGAGGTTCTAGCGGGGCCCTCAAGCACAGATACGCAGTATTTT; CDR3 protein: CASSQEVLAGPSSTDTQYF
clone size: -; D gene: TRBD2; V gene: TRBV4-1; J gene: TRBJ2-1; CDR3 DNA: TGCGCCAGCAGCCAAGTAGCGGGGGGATCCCTCGAGCAGTTCTTC; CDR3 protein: CASSQVAGGSLEQFF
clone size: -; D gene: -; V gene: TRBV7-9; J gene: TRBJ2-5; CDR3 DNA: TGTGCCAGCAGCGCCTCTCAGGGACAAGAGACCCAGTACTTC; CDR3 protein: CASSASQGQETQYF
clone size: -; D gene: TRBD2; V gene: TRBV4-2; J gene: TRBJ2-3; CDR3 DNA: TGTGCCAGCAGCCAAGAACAGCTAGCGGGTTTCACAGATACGCAGTATTTT; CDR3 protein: CASSQEQLAGFTDTQYF
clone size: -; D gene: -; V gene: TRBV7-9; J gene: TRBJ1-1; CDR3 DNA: TGTGCCAGCAGCTTACGTGGGGGCGCGAACACTGAAGCTTTCTTT; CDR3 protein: CASSLRGGANTEAFF
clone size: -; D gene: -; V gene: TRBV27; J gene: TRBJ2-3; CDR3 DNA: TGTGCCAGCAGTATAAACTGGGCCTTCACAGATACGCAGTATTTT; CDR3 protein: CASSINWAFTDTQYF
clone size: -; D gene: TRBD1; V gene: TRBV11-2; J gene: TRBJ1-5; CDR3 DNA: TGTGCCAGCAGCTTAGAGTCAGGGGGTAGCAATCAGCCCCAGCATTTT; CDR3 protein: CASSLESGGSNQPQHF
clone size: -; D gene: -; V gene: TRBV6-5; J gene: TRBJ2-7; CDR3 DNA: TGTGCCAGCAGTTACTCGAGGGACACCCACTACGAGCAGTACTTC; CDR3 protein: CASSYSRDTHYEQYF
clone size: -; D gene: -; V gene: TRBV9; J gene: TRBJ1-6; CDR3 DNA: TGTGCCAGCAGCGTGCAGGGTGATTCACCCCTCCACTTT; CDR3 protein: CASSVQGDSPLHF
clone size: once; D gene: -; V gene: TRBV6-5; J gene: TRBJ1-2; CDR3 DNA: TGTGCCAGCAGCCTTACAGGGTTTGGCTACACCTTC; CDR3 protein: CASSLTGFGYTF
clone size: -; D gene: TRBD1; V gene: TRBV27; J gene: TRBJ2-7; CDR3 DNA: TGTGCCAGCAGTTTCGGGACAGGGGCCTACGAGCAGTACTTC; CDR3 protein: CASSFGTGAYEQYF
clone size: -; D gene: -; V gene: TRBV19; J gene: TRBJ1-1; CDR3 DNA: TGTGCCACTAAAAGCGTGGCCGCTGAAGCTTTCTTT; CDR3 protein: CATKSVAAEAFF
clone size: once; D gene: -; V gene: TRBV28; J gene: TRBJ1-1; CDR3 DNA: TGTGCCAGCAGTTTATTTCAGGGCTCGAACACTGAAGCTTTCTTT; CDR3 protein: CASSLFQGSNTEAFF
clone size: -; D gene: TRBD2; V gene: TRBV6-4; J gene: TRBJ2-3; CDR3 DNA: TGTGCCAGCAGTGAGTCCACTAGCGGGAGTTCAGATACGCAGTATTTT; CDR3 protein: CASSESTSGSSDTQYF
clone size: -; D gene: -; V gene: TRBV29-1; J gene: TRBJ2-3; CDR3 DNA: TGCAGCGTTGGCGCGGGTGGCACAGATACGCAGTATTTT; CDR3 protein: CSVGAGGTDTQYF
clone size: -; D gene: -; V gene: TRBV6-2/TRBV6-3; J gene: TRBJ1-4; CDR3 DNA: TGTGCCAGCAGTTACTCCCGGAAAGGGGTGGACGAAAAACTGTTTTTT; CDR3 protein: CASSYSRKGVDEKLFF
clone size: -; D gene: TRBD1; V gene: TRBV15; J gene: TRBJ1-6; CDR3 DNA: TGTGCCACCAGCAGCGGACAGGGGGTCTATAATTCACCCCTCCACTTT; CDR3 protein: CATSSGQGVYNSPLHF
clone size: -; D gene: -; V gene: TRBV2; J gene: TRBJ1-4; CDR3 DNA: TGTGCCAGCAGCGGCCAAGACATTGGGGAAAAACTGTTTTTT; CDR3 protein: CASSGQDIGEKLFF